Below, 13 T cell receptor beta chains from the same sample are listed, as sequenced in a study of blood T cell repertoires in COVID-19. Sequencing used immunoSEQ multiplex PCR; TCRdb keeps in-frame clones, though not all of them. The table records approximately 160,000 clones, less than 90% of them present only once. The sample consisted of PBMCs or T cells enriched from blood (not recorded which). These receptors were obtained from a woman aged 50 to 60 who had recovered from COVID-19.

The chain couples TRBV27 to TRBJ1-1; D is ambiguous. V was pared by 3 bases and J by 4 bases, with 9 bases between. The CDR3 is 13 residues long. Per germline, CDR1 MNHEY and CDR2 SMNVEV (reference sequence). CDR3 in amino acids: CASSFGLFTEAFF. DNA of the CDR3: TGTGCCAGCAGTTTCGGACTGTTCACTGAAGCTTTCTTT.

The chain recombines TRBV28 with TRBJ2-2, with a weak D call TRBD1 (6 bases). In germline, CDR1 is MDHEN, CDR2 SYDVKM. Trimming cost V 6 bases and J 2 bases, with 10 bases left between them. The CDR3 is 14 amino acids. CDR3 residues: CASRSRGNTGELFF. For the CDR3, the DNA is TGTGCCAGCAGGTCCAGGGGAAACACCGGGGAGCTGTTTTTT.

The chain carries TRBV18 and TRBJ1-4, with 10 bases that match TRBD1. The V and J ends lost 4 bases and 7 bases, in that order; junction bases with no gene match: 3. The CDR3 loop spans 14 amino acids. Per germline, CDR1 KGHSH and CDR2 LQKENI. The CDR3 nucleotides are TGTGCCAGCTCACAGACAGGGGGCCTTGAAAAACTGTTTTTT. Translating gives CASSQTGGLEKLFF.

Of note for this clone: The junction and the germline gene differ at one end; a read error may be behind it. This chain uses TRBV7-7 with TRBJ2-5; 7 bases are shared with TRBD1. The CDR3 has 15 amino acids. In germline, CDR1 is SSHAT, CDR2 FNYEAQ (reference sequence). The chain's CDR3 is CASSLGPGGAETQYF. Written as DNA, the CDR3 is TGTGCTAGCAGCTTGGGGCCAGGGGGAGCAGAGACCCAGTACTTC.

The chain recombines TRBV7-2 with TRBJ2-1, with TRBD1 identical over 11 bases. The germline V gene has CDR1 SGHTA and CDR2 FQGNSA. V trimming: 2 bases; J trimming: 7 bases; junction bases outside the gene matches: 7. This CDR3 comprises 16 residues. The CDR3 spells CASSLIGQGAPNEQFF. DNA for the CDR3: TGTGCCAGCAGCTTAATAGGACAGGGGGCGCCAAATGAGCAGTTCTTC.

The genes are TRBV7-6 and TRBJ2-2; TRBD1 matches at 8 bases. This CDR3 has 15 amino acids. V lost 6 bases, J lost 3 bases, and 6 bases stayed unmatched. Germline CDR1 SGHVS, CDR2 FNYEAQ. The CDR3 is CASRPRQGYTGELFF. The CDR3 nucleotides read TGTGCCAGCAGACCTCGACAGGGGTACACCGGGGAGCTGTTTTTT.

The rearrangement uses TRBV30 and TRBJ2-1, with a weak D call TRBD2 (6 bases). Germline V gene data show CDR1 as GTSNPN and CDR2 as SVGIG (reference sequence). The V end was cut by 0 bases, the J end by 15 bases, with 18 bases between. The CDR3 has 13 residues. The CDR3 loop reads CAWSVLAAGRPFF. CDR3 coding DNA: TGTGCCTGGAGTGTACTTGCAGCGGGCCGCCCGTTCTTC.

This chain uses TRBV10-1 with TRBJ2-5; D is perhaps TRBD1 (5 bases). The CDR3 has 15 residues. Germline-derived CDR1 and CDR2 are WNHNN and SYGVQD (reference sequence). Deletions cut 0 bases from V and 5 bases from J, with 13 bases between. CDR3 protein: CASSESKLGLETQYF. As DNA, the CDR3 is TGCGCCAGCAGTGAGTCGAAACTGGGGCTGGAGACCCAGTACTTC.

The genes are TRBV6-5 and TRBJ2-3; weak D call: TRBD1 (5 bases). The CDR3 loop spans 13 amino acids. The V and J ends lost 5 bases and 6 bases respectively, with 12 bases between them. CDR1 MNHEY and CDR2 SVGAGI come from the germline V gene. The CDR3 nucleotides read TGTGCCAGCAGTCCAGGGAAGGTGGATACGCAGTATTTT. Translating it yields CASSPGKVDTQYF.

This rearrangement joins TRBV9 to TRBJ1-2; weak D call: TRBD1 (6 bases). Trimming removed 4 bases at V and 0 bases at J, with 13 bases between. This CDR3 spans 15 amino acids. Germline CDR1 reads SGDLS; CDR2 reads YYNGEE. The CDR3 sequence is CASSPQTGANYGYTF. The DNA of the CDR3 is TGTGCCAGCAGCCCCCAGACAGGAGCTAACTATGGCTACACCTTC.

The CDR3 DNA follows: TGTGCCAGCAGCTTAGATTGGGGCAGGGGGTCCAATGAGCAGTTCTTC. Protein: CASSLDWGRGSNEQFF. This rearrangement joins TRBV11-2 to TRBJ2-1; 7 bases are a match to TRBD1. V gave up 0 bases and J gave up 6 bases; unmatched junction bases: 8. Germline CDR1 and CDR2: SGHAT and FQNNGV. The CDR3 totals 16 residues. Based on the CDR3 plus reference TRBV11-2 and TRBJ2-1, the full variable domain is EAGVAQSPRYKIIEKRQSVAFWCNPISGHATLYWYQQILGQGPKLLIQFQNNGVVDDSQLPKDRFSAERLKGVDSTLKIQPAKLEDSAVYLCASSLDWGRGSNEQFFGPGTRLTVL.

V usage is TRBV20-1 and J usage is TRBJ1-2; 7 bases line up with TRBD1. CDR3 length: 14 amino acids. J gave up 0 bases and V 3 bases, and 4 bases lay outside the gene matches. The germline V gene encodes CDR1 DFQATT and CDR2 SNEGSKA (reference sequence). In nucleotides, the CDR3 is TGCAGTGCTAGTCCCAGGGGGACTAACTATGGCTACACCTTC. It is translated as CSASPRGTNYGYTF.

CDR3 bases: TGTGCCAGTAGTGTCACCTCTAGCGGCGCCTACGAGCAGTACTTC. It specifies CASSVTSSGAYEQYF. The V and J genes are TRBV19 and TRBJ2-7; 7 bases are a match to TRBD2. The CDR3 loop spans 15 amino acids. J lost 2 bases, V lost 5 bases, and 9 bases had no gene match. CDR1 is LNHDA and CDR2 is SQIVND in the germline V gene (reference sequence).